The next 20 T cell receptor beta chains were all read from a single sample in a study of CD8 T cells in Susac syndrome. Random-hexamer reverse transcription was applied to roughly 0.45 to 1 ug RNA. TCRdb re-derived calls from the immunoSEQ multiplex PCR reads in MiXCR, one entry per CDR3 protein. The table has about 130,000 distinct CDR3 sequences, 95% seen once; the top ten hold approximately 0.18%. Material for sequencing was CD8+ T cells from PBMCs. These receptors all come from a human donor with Susac syndrome.

This chain connects TRBV19 to TRBJ2-1, with 12 positions matching TRBD2. Germline V lookup: CDR1 LNHDA, CDR2 SQIVND (reference sequence). After removal of 6 bases from V and 4 bases from J, the junction contained 7 bases not matched to a gene. CDR3 length: 16 residues. The CDR3 DNA follows: TGTGCCAGTAGCCCCCCCGGACTAGCGGGATACAATGAGCAGTTCTTC. Encoded protein: CASSPPGLAGYNEQFF.

The V and J genes are TRBV4-1 and TRBJ2-7, with TRBD2 matching over 9 bases. Germline lookup yields CDR1 MGHRA and CDR2 YSYEKL. This CDR3 contains 16 residues. V dropped 1 base and J dropped 3; count of bases not matched to a gene: 7. CDR3 DNA sequence: TGCGCCAGCAGCCAAGTATCGGCGGGGGGGAACTACGAGCAGTACTTC. Amino acids: CASSQVSAGGNYEQYF.

This clonotype was counted a single time. The chain combines TRBV4-1 with TRBJ2-7; the D gene could be TRBD1 or TRBD2 (5 bases each). The CDR3 length is 12 residues. CDR1 and CDR2 (germline): MGHRA, YSYEKL. V was shortened by 11 bases and J by 6 bases, with 17 bases between the two germline ends. CDR3 DNA: TGCGCCTCCAGGCAGGGAGAGGCCGAGCAGTACTTC. This codes for CASRQGEAEQYF.

The DNA for the CDR3 is TGTGCCAGCAGTTACTCTGCCCAGGGGGTATCACTCTACGAGCAGTACTTC. Its translation is CASSYSAQGVSLYEQYF. The J gene is TRBJ2-7, the V gene TRBV6-5, with TRBD1 identical over 7 bases. V lost 0 bases, J lost 3 bases, and 11 bases stayed unmatched. Germline V CDR1 and CDR2: MNHEY, SVGAGI. The CDR3 is made up of 17 amino acids.

This chain uses TRBV30 with TRBJ2-5; a possible D gene is TRBD1 (7 bases). CDR1 is GTSNPN, CDR2 SVGIG, per germline (reference sequence). Trimming cost V 8 bases and J 0 bases, with 16 bases left between them. The CDR3 covers 14 residues. The CDR3 protein is CAGSQGGNQETQYF. CDR3 DNA: TGTGCCGGATCTCAGGGGGGCAACCAAGAGACCCAGTACTTC. Using reference TRBV30 and TRBJ2-5 for the parts outside the CDR3, the full variable domain is SQTIHQWPATLVQPVGSPLSLECTVEGTSNPNLYWYRQAAGRGLQLLFYSVGIGQISSEVPQNLSASRPQDRQFILSSKKLLLSDSGFYLCAGSQGGNQETQYFGPGTRLLVL.

CDR3 in DNA: TGTGCCAGCAGCCCGGATGGGGGTGAGCAGTTCTTC. Its protein is CASSPDGGEQFF. V usage is TRBV6-5 and J usage is TRBJ2-1, with D possibly being TRBD1 or TRBD2 (5 bases each). Trimming pared 6 bases from V and 9 bases from J, leaving 12 bases between. The CDR3 spans 12 residues. Germline CDR1 and CDR2: MNHEY and SVGAGI.

This chain joins TRBV9 and TRBJ2-3; D unresolved. The germline V and J ends were trimmed by 3 bases and 2 bases, with 4 bases remaining between them. CDR3 length equals 12 residues. Germline V gene data show CDR1 as SGDLS and CDR2 as YYNGEE. The CDR3 region has the DNA TGTGCCAGCAGCGCCAACACAGATACGCAGTATTTT. Translated, it gives CASSANTDTQYF.

The gene calls are TRBV24-1 and TRBJ1-2, with TRBD1 matching over 7 bases. J was trimmed by 4 bases and V by 7 bases; bases with no gene match: 14. The CDR3 is 16 amino acids. Germline lookup yields CDR1 KGHDR and CDR2 SFDVKD. CDR3 residues: CATRPGQPETSYGYTF. CDR3 sequence (DNA): TGTGCCACCAGGCCGGGACAGCCAGAAACTTCCTATGGCTACACCTTC.

In DNA, the CDR3 is TGTGCCAGCCGGGGAGGGCTTGGCGGGAGAGGCCCCTGGACCGGGGAGCTGTTTTTT. Residues: CASRGGLGGRGPWTGELFF. V gene TRBV7-8 combines with J gene TRBJ2-2, with 7 nucleotides matching TRBD2. The CDR3 is made up of 19 amino acids. The germline CDR1 and CDR2 sequences are SGHVS and FQNEAQ. V lost 8 bases to trimming and J lost 5 bases; unmatched junction nucleotides: 23.

The chain is built from TRBV9 and TRBJ2-7; D gene unclear. The germline V gene has CDR1 SGDLS and CDR2 YYNGEE. The CDR3 contains 14 residues. The germline V and J ends were trimmed by 2 bases and 5 bases, with 14 bases remaining between them. CDR3 in amino acids: CASSVGTQWNEQYF. The CDR3 coding sequence is TGTGCCAGCAGCGTCGGCACTCAATGGAACGAGCAGTACTTC.

Comments on this clonotype: An end of the junction does not agree with germline; a read error may underlie this. V usage is TRBV28 and J usage is TRBJ2-7, with a possible D match to TRBD1 (5 bases). Germline V CDR1 and CDR2: MDHEN, SYDVKM. CDR3 size: 14 residues. CDR3 region: CASRLLARAYEQYF. For the CDR3, the DNA is TGTGCCAGCAGGTTATTGGCCAGGGCCTACGAGCAGTACTTC.

The gene calls are TRBV29-1 and TRBJ2-7; 11 bases align to TRBD1. This CDR3 spans 13 amino acids. The trim removed 5 bases at V and 4 bases at J, leaving 4 bases unmatched. Germline V gene data show CDR1 as SQVTM and CDR2 as ANQGSEA. The CDR3 DNA sequence: TGCAGCGTTAGGACAGGGGGCTCTTACGAGCAGTACTTC. Protein product: CSVRTGGSYEQYF.

V gene TRBV28 combines with J gene TRBJ2-5; D is perhaps TRBD1 (6 bases). The length of the CDR3 is 14 residues. Germline-derived CDR1 and CDR2 are MDHEN and SYDVKM. The V end was cut by 5 bases, the J end by 2 bases, with 12 bases between. The CDR3 bases are TGTGCCAGCAGTATGCGACAGGCTCAAGAGACCCAGTACTTC. Translation: CASSMRQAQETQYF.

The chain has TRBV15 and TRBJ1-2, with unresolved D. The CDR3 extends over 16 amino acids. Germline values: CDR1 LNHNV, CDR2 YYDKDF (reference sequence). Trimming shortened V by 0 bases and J by 2 bases, and 13 bases separated the two germline ends. CDR3: CATSRDSDELNYGYTF. The CDR3 DNA reads as TGTGCCACCAGCAGAGATTCGGACGAACTGAACTATGGCTACACCTTC.

The chain employs TRBV28 and TRBJ2-5, with no clear D. The V gene lost 4 bases and the J gene lost 5 bases, with 11 bases spanning the gap. Germline V gives CDR1 MDHEN, CDR2 SYDVKM. The length of the CDR3 is 13 residues. This CDR3 reads CASSSYPRETQYF. Written as DNA, the CDR3 is TGTGCCAGCAGTTCCTACCCCCGGGAGACCCAGTACTTC.

V usage is TRBV11-2 and J usage is TRBJ1-3; D ambiguous. The CDR3 totals 15 residues. V was cut by 4 bases and J by 0 bases, with 10 bases left in between. Germline V gene lookup returns CDR1 SGHAT and CDR2 FQNNGV. The CDR3 sequence: CASSYGRNSGNTIYF. CDR3 nucleotides: TGTGCCAGCAGCTACGGACGGAACTCTGGAAACACCATATATTTT.

The gene calls are TRBV27 and TRBJ2-5; 8 bases agree with TRBD1. Germline values: CDR1 MNHEY, CDR2 SMNVEV (reference sequence). The CDR3 contains 14 residues. The trim removed 5 bases at V and 2 bases at J, leaving 4 bases unmatched. This chain's CDR3 is CASSTDRVQETQYF. The CDR3 region has the DNA TGTGCCAGCAGTACGGACAGGGTACAAGAGACCCAGTACTTC.

The chain couples TRBV27 to TRBJ1-1, with D tentatively TRBD1 (6 bases). Germline CDR1 is MNHEY and CDR2 is SMNVEV (reference sequence). The CDR3 is made up of 14 amino acids. Trimming stripped 3 bases from V and 4 bases from J, with 12 bases between. CDR3 sequence reads: CASSFLYRVTEAFF. The CDR3 DNA reads TGTGCCAGCAGTTTTCTGTACAGGGTCACTGAAGCTTTCTTT.

V is TRBV20-1 and J is TRBJ2-5; D is undetermined. CDR1 DFQATT and CDR2 SNEGSKA come from the germline V gene (reference sequence). This CDR3 has 12 amino acids. V lost 0 bases and J lost 3, with 5 bases in between. The CDR3 DNA is TGCAGTGCTAGAGATATAGAAGAGACCCAGTACTTC. It encodes CSARDIEETQYF.

The chain combines TRBV12-3 or TRBV12-4 with TRBJ1-5; D may be TRBD1 (5 bases). The CDR3 runs to 14 residues. The germline V and J ends were trimmed by 5 bases and 1 base, with 9 bases remaining between them. The CDR3 loop reads CASSQGWSNQPQHF. CDR3 DNA sequence: TGTGCCAGCAGTCAGGGATGGAGCAATCAGCCCCAGCATTTT.